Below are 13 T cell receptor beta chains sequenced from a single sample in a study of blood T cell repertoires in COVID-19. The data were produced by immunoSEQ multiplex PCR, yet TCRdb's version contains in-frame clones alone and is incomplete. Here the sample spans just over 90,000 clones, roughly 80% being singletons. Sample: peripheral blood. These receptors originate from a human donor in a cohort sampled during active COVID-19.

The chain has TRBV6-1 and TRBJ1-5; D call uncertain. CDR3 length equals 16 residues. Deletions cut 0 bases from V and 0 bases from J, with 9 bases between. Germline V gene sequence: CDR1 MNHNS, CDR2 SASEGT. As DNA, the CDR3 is TGTGCCAGCAGTGAAGCAGGAGGGCATAGCAATCAGCCCCAGCATTTT. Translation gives CASSEAGGHSNQPQHF.

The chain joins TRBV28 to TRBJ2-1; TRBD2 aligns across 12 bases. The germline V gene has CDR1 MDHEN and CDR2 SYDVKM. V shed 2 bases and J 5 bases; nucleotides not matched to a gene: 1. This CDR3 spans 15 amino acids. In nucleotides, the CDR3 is TGTGCCAGCAGTTTAGGACTAGCGGGGAACAATGAGCAGTTCTTC. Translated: CASSLGLAGNNEQFF.

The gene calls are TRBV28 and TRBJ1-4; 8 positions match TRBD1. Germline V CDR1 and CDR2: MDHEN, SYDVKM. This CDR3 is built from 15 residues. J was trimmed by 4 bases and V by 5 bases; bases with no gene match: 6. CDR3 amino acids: CASSPQDRVNEKLFF. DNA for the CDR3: TGTGCCAGCAGTCCCCAGGACAGGGTTAATGAAAAACTGTTTTTT.

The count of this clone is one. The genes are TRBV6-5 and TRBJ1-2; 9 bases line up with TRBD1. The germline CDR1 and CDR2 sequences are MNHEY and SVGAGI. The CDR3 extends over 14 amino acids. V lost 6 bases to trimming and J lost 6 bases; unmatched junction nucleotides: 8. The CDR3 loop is CASRPRTGANGYTF. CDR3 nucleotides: TGTGCCAGCAGGCCAAGGACAGGGGCGAATGGCTACACCTTC.

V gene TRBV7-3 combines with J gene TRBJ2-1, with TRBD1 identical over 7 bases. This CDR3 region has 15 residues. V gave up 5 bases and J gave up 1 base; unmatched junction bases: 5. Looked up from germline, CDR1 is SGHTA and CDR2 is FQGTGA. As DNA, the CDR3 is TGTGCCAGCAGCACGACAGGGAATTCCTACAATGAGCAGTTCTTC. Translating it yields CASSTTGNSYNEQFF.

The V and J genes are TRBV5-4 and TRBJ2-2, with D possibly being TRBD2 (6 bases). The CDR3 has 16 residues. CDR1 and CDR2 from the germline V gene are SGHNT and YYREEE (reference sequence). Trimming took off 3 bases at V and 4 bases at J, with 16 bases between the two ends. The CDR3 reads CASSSREHASTGELFF. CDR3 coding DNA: TGTGCCAGCAGCTCGCGGGAACACGCGAGCACCGGGGAGCTGTTTTTT.

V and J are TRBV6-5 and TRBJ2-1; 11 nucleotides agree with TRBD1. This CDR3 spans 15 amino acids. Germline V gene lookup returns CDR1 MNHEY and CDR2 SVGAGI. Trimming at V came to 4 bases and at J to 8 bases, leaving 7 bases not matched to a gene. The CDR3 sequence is CASSFGTGGTYEQFF. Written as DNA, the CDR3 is TGTGCCAGCAGTTTCGGGACAGGGGGGACCTATGAGCAGTTCTTC.

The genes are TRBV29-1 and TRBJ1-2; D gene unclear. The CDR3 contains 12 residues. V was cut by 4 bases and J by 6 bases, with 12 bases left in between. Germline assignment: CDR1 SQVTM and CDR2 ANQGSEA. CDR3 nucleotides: TGCAGCGTTGTGGAGGGAAGGAATGGCTACACCTTC. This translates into CSVVEGRNGYTF.

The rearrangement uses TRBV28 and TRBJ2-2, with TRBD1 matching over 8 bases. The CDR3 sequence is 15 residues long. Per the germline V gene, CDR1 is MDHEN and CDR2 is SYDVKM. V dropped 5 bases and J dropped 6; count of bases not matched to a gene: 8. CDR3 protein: CASSDRGIAPGELFF. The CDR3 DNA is TGTGCCAGCAGTGACAGGGGAATTGCTCCCGGGGAGCTGTTTTTT.

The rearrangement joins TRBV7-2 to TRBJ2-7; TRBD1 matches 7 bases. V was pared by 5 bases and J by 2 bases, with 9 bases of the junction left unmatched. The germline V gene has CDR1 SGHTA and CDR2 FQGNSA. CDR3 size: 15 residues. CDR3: CASSQTGIPTYEQYF. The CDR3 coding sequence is TGTGCCAGCAGCCAGACAGGGATCCCCACCTACGAGCAGTACTTC.

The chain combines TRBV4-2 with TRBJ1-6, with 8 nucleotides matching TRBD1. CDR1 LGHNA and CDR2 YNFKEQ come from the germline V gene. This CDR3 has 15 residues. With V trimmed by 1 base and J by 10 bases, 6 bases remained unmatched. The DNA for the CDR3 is TGTGCCAGCAGCCAAGCGGCGACAGGGGAATCACCCCTCCACTTT. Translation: CASSQAATGESPLHF.

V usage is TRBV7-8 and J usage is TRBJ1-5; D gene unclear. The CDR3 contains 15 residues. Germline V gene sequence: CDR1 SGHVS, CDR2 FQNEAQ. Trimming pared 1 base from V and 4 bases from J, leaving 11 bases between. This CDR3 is CASSLGGLENQPQHF. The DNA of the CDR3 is TGTGCCAGCAGCTTAGGAGGTTTAGAGAATCAGCCCCAGCATTTT.

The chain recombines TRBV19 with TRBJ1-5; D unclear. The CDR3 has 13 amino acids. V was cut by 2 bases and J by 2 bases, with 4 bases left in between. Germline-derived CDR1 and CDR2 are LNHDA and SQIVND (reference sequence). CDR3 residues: CASSIIGNQPQHF. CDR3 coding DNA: TGTGCCAGTAGTATAATCGGCAATCAGCCCCAGCATTTT.